This T cell receptor beta chain was captured by sequencing in a study of blood T cell repertoires in COVID-19. Overall study context: Acute and convalescent COVID-19 specimens originated in the United States, Italy and Spain. The cDNA or gDNA used as material had been derived from T cells, B-cell-depleted T cells, or PBMCs.

CDR1 and CDR2 (germline): SGHRS, YFSETQ. The CDR3 spans 18 residues. Germline trimming cut 1 base from V and 0 bases from J; bases unmatched to any gene: 9. Across 24 US areas, participants ranged in age from about 18 to 90 years. Data came from immunoSEQ multiplex PCR; TCRdb stores just in-frame clones and leaves some out. There are around 240,000 clones in the sample; roughly 88% occur only once, and approximately 2% lies in the top ten. Material for sequencing was PBMCs or T cells enriched from blood (not recorded which). This receptor was obtained from a woman in her 50s who had recovered from COVID-19. The V and J genes are TRBV5-1 and TRBJ2-3; 9 nucleotides align to TRBD2. The CDR3 region is CASSLLSYSGGSTDTQYF. CDR3 sequence (DNA): TGCGCCAGCAGCTTGTTATCCTATAGCGGGGGAAGCACAGATACGCAGTATTTT. The full variable domain, in which reference TRBV5-1 and TRBJ2-3 provide the parts outside the CDR3, is KAGVTQTPRYLIKTRGQQVTLSCSPISGHRSVSWYQQTPGQGLQFLFEYFSETQRNKGNFPGRFSGRQFSNSRSEMNVSTLELGDSALYLCASSLLSYSGGSTDTQYFGPGTRLTVL.